This T cell receptor beta chain is drawn from a study of beta chain features in type 1 diabetes (dated by TCRdb to between 2017 and 2018). About the investigation overall: Mean age, gender distribution, total cell number and subset yield did not differ between patients and healthy donors. A total of roughly 100 million sorted cells were examined across all samples, and the number of cells per subset was strongly correlated with RNA yield. The study compared the TCRB repertoires of sorted circulating CD4+ T cell subsets in recently diagnosed type 1 diabetes patients with those in matched healthy donors. Regulatory and stem cell-like memory subsets were obtained from only 8 patients and about 8 healthy donors, while naive and central memory subsets were obtained from all 30 or so donors.

This clone was detected only a few times. Its antigen is currently not known. No base quality information exists; no much larger clone differs at one position. The entire amount of isolated RNA was reverse transcribed using the High Capacity cDNA Reverse Transcription Kit, so the sequenced TCRB transcripts were expressed ones. Naive, central memory and regulatory T cell samples underwent deep immunoSEQ sequencing, averaging around 4 million total reads per sample. After sorted cells were lysed in RLT buffer, RNA was extracted with DNase-treated RNeasy Micro or Mini kits, with the choice depending on cell number. Each cell subset was processed on its own to prevent cross-contamination, while patient and healthy donor samples were processed together. Using the immunoSEQ multiplex PCR, TCRB sequences were amplified from cDNA into 87-bp fragments spanning the CDR3 region. Sequencing of the amplicons was performed on the Illumina HiSeq platform. The original pipeline was this. Synthetic template baselines were used to correct PCR bias computationally, reads within Hamming distance 2 were collapsed, and singletons that could not be merged were discarded. Reads were aligned against IMGT to assign V, D and J genes, CDR3 length and insertions or deletions at six rearrangement sites. Within each subset, clonotype counts were normalized to sorted cell number, after which true diversity and Gini coefficients were computed with the tcR R package. The overlap coefficient, calculated on TCRB nucleotide sequences, was used to measure repertoire sharing. Out-of-frame TCRB sequences from naive cells were analyzed as a proxy for the pre-selection repertoire. Held by TCRdb, this immuneACCESS table contains in-frame sequences only and omits some clones. Under half of the omission traces to an unresolved V gene where checked; the cause of the rest is unknown. That table furnishes V, J and clone size, whereas the DNA furnished D and trimming. Within this sample are some 900,000 clones, with roughly a sixth of them counted one time only. About 0.02% of the sample goes to the ten largest clones.

Broad study findings and their caveats: Shorter templates might have been favored by PCR, but patient and control samples were amplified and corrected together, so both groups would have been affected equally by any skew. Only small numbers of individuals were included in the HLA sub-analyses, which left unresolved whether HLA type had any influence on TCRB rearrangement. Because cDNA was sequenced instead of genomic DNA, highly expressing activated cells could be over-represented, though the groups showed no difference in activation or CD3 levels. Naive, central memory and regulatory TCRB repertoires appeared more similar among patients than among healthy donors. A moderate but significant shortening of TCRB CDR3 length was observed in type 1 diabetes patients in all four CD4+ subsets. At VDJ recombination sites, type 1 diabetes patients had fewer insertions and more deleted nucleotides, which implies abnormalities in thymic rearrangement.

CDR1 and CDR2 are read off the germline V gene as SNHLY and FYNNEI. Measured from the cysteine to the phenylalanine, the CDR3 is 15 residues long. Kept here is only the CDR3 DNA, which spans 45 bases and is read in frame from base 1. V drops 6 bases and J drops 0 bases, leaving 12 bases in between. Each donor gave one peripheral blood draw, roughly 120 mL on average, collected into heparinised tubes. Naive, central memory, regulatory and stem cell-like memory CD4+ T cells were sorted on a BD FACSAria II using a panel including CD45RO, CCR7, CD25, CD127, CD95 and CD27. Purity was above 98% for every sorted population. PBMCs were isolated right away by Lymphoprep density gradient centrifugation and were stained directly, without culture. So that batch effects would be minimized, each experiment stained and sorted samples in pairs, pairing one healthy donor with one patient.

This chain joins TRBV2 to TRBJ1-5; TRBD1 is perhaps the D gene, given 6 matching bases. The sample comprised naive CD4+ T cells from blood. The sample's cell subset or site label, in plain terms: true naive CD4+ T cells. This clonotype was obtained from a woman aged 18-29 years in good health. The sequenced DNA: TGTGCCAGCAGGGCCGGGACATTTAGCAATCAGCCCCAGCATTTT. Translated, this gives CASRAGTFSNQPQHF.